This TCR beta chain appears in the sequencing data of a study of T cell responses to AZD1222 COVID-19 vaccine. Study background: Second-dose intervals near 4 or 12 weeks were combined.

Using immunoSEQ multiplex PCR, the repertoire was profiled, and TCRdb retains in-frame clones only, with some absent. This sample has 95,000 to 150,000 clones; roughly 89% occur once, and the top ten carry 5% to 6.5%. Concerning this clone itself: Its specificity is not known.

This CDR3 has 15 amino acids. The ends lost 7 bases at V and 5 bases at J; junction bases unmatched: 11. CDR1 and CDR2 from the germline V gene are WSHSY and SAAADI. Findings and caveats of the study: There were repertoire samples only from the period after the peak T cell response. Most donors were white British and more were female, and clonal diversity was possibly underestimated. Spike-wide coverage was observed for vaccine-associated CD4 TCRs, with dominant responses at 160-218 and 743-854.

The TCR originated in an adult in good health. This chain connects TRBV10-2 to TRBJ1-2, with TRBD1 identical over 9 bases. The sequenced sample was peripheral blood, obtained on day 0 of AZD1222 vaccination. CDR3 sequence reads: CASTETGTGYYGYTF. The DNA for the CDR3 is TGCGCCAGCACCGAAACCGGGACAGGGTATTATGGCTACACCTTC.